This T cell receptor beta chain was profiled in a study of tumor and adjacent non-tumor tissue in lung cancer. About this clonotype itself: This CDR3 is missing its conserved last phenylalanine or tryptophan, likely due to a read error.

TCRbeta libraries were built with three rounds of nested PCR, modified from ARM-PCR. TCRdb re-called the multiplex PCR reads with MiXCR, one entry per CDR3 protein. The repertoire holds approximately 90,000 distinct CDR3 sequences, around 82% seen once, with 21% in the top ten. This sample's RNA came from whole unsorted tissue. More than 3 cm separated this lung sample from the edge of the tumor. This clonotype was obtained from a woman aged 50 to 60 with non-small cell lung cancer. Specimen: distant non-tumor lung tissue.

The CDR3 sequence is CASSLVYSGRVTEQFL. CDR3 nucleotide sequence: TGTGCCAGCAGCTTAGTGTACAGCGGGAGGGTCACTGAGCAGTTCTTA. J is TRBJ2-1 and V is TRBV11-3, with 10 bases fitting TRBD2. The length of the CDR3 is 16 residues. Germline values: CDR1 SGHNT, CDR2 YENEEA. V gave up 1 base and J gave up 9 bases; unmatched junction bases: 9.